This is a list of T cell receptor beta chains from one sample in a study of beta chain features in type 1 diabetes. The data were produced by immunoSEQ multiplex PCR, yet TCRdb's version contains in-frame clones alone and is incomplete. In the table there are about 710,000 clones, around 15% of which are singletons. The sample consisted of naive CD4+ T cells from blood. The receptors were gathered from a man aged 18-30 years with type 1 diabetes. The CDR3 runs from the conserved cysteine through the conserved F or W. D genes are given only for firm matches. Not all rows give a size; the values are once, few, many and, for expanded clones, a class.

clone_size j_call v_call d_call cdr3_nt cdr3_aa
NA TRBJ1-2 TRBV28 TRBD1 TGTGCCAGCAGCTTACAGGGGGGATATGGCTACACCTTC CASSLQGGYGYTF
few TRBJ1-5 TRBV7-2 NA TGTGCCAGCAGCTTAGTTTGGGGAGGTGGCAATCAGCCCCAGCATTTT CASSLVWGGGNQPQHF
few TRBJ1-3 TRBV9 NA TGTGCCAGCAGCGTACAGGGGAGCTCTGGAAACACCATATATTTT CASSVQGSSGNTIYF
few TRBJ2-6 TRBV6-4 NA TGTGCCAGCAGTGTGGGGCCGGGGTCTGGGGCCAACGTCCTGACTTTC CASSVGPGSGANVLTF
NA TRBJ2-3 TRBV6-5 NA TGTGCCAGCAGTCACTACGGCACAGATACGCAGTATTTT CASSHYGTDTQYF
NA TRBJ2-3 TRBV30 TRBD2 TGTGCCTGGAGTGTTCGACTAGCGGGGGTGAGAGATACGCAGTATTTT CAWSVRLAGVRDTQYF
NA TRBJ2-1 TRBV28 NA TGTGCCAGCAGTTTAGTGGGCAATGAGCAGTTCTTC CASSLVGNEQFF
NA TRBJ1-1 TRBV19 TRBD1 TGTGCCAGTAGTAAAGACAGGGAGAACACTGAAGCTTTCTTT CASSKDRENTEAFF
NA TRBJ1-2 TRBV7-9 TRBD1 TGTGCCAGCAGCCCTGACAGGGCCTCCGGCTACACCTTC CASSPDRASGYTF
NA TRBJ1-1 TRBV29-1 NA TGCAGCGTTGTTTATCGTAGGGACACTGAAGCTTTCTTT CSVVYRRDTEAFF
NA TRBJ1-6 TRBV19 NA TGTGCCAGTAGTATAGAAGGCTCACCCCTCCACTTT CASSIEGSPLHF
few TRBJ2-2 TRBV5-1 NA TGCGCCAGCAGTGTATGGCCGCTGCTAAACACCGGGGAGCTGTTTTTT CASSVWPLLNTGELFF
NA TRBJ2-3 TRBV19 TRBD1 TGTGCCTCCTCAATCCGGGACAGGGCAGGGGATACGCAGTATTTT CASSIRDRAGDTQYF
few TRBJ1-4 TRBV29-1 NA TGCAGCGTGTCAGGGCGAGCTAATGAAAAACTGTTTTTT CSVSGRANEKLFF
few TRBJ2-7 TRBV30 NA TGTGCCTGGAGCACGGGACCTCCCTACGAGCAGTACTTC CAWSTGPPYEQYF
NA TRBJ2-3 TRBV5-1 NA TGCGCCAGTGGAAGCACAGATACGCAGTATTTT CASGSTDTQYF
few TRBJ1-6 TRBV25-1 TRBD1 TGTGCCAGCAGTGTAAAGGACAGGAGCAATTCACCCCTCCACTTT CASSVKDRSNSPLHF
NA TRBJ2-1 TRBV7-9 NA TGTGCCAGCAGCCCGCGGGGAATCCGGGACTACAATGAGCAGTTCTTC CASSPRGIRDYNEQFF
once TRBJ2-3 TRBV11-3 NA TGTGCCAGCAGCCAGGGGCGACAATCGGATACGCAGTATTTT CASSQGRQSDTQYF
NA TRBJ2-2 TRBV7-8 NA TGTGCCAGCAGCTTAGGGGGTGGGGCCAACACCGGGGAGCTGTTTTTT CASSLGGGANTGELFF
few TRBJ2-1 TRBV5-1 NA TGCGCCAGCAGCTTGCAACAGAGCTCCTACAATGAGCAGTTCTTC CASSLQQSSYNEQFF
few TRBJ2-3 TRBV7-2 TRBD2 TGTGCCAGCAGCTCGGGACTAACTAGCACAGATACGCAGTATTTT CASSSGLTSTDTQYF
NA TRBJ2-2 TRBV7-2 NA TGTGCCAGCAGCTTACAACAGCCGGGGACTGCCGGGGAGCTGTTTTTT CASSLQQPGTAGELFF
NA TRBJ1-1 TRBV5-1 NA TGCGCCAGCGCTCGGGCGCAGGCAAACACTGAAGCTTTCTTT CASARAQANTEAFF